This entry lists 20 T cell receptor beta chains sequenced from one sample in a study of Graves' ophthalmopathy and Graves' hyperthyroidism. Scientists amplified the TCR beta CDR3 regions from RNA transcripts. The authors performed first-round RT-PCR with HTBI primers and then a second-round multiplex PCR. TCRdb analysed the multiplex PCR reads with MiXCR anew, one entry per CDR3 protein. Of about 660,000 distinct CDR3 sequences in the sample, approximately 39% are singletons; the top ten hold 3.3%. Sample: peripheral blood. These receptors originate from an adult man with Graves' ophthalmopathy.

This clonotype was found a few times. This chain links TRBV6-5 with TRBJ1-2; D possibly corresponds to TRBD1 (5 bases). The CDR3 totals 14 residues. The V gene's germline CDR1 is MNHEY and CDR2 SVGAGI. Deletions cut 0 bases from V and 4 bases from J, with 9 bases between. Here the CDR3 reads CASSYSTGVYGYTF. CDR3 nucleotides: TGTGCCAGCAGTTACTCTACAGGCGTCTATGGCTACACCTTC.

To note about this clonotype: This may be a read error: a much more frequent sequence differs by one nucleotide. The J gene is TRBJ1-5, the V gene TRBV7-3, with D hard to call. This CDR3 comprises 13 residues. Germline V CDR1 and CDR2: SGHTA, FQGTGA. Here the CDR3 reads CSSSIGPDQPQHF. CDR3 nucleotides: TGTTCCAGCAGCATAGGACCTGACCAGCCCCAGCATTTT.

This clonotype showed up many times. CDR3: CASSIRDAGTNEKLFF. CDR3 coding DNA: TGTGCCAGCAGCATCAGGGACGCGGGGACTAATGAAAAACTGTTTTTT. The chain joins TRBV13 to TRBJ1-4; perhaps TRBD1 as D (5 bases). This CDR3 contains 16 residues. V was trimmed by 5 bases and J by 2 bases, leaving 15 bases between them. CDR1 and CDR2 from the germline V gene are PRHDT and FYEKMQ (reference sequence).

The chain recombines TRBV10-3 with TRBJ1-5, with 9 bases aligning to TRBD1. The CDR3 has 14 residues. Per the germline V gene, CDR1 is ENHRY and CDR2 is SYGVKD. V lost 5 bases, J lost 6 bases, and 5 bases stayed unmatched. CDR3 sequence: CAISLGGQGQPQHF. DNA of the CDR3: TGTGCCATCAGTCTCGGGGGACAGGGTCAGCCCCAGCATTTT.

This clonotype was observed at least ten times. J is TRBJ2-3 and V is TRBV29-1, with D possibly being TRBD2 (5 bases). Germline loops: CDR1 SQVTM, CDR2 ANQGSEA. The CDR3 has 13 residues. V was pared by 6 bases and J by 2 bases, with 12 bases between. This CDR3 is CSVRGSTTDTQYF. The DNA for the CDR3 is TGCAGCGTCCGAGGGAGTACCACAGATACGCAGTATTTT.

V and J are TRBV11-2 and TRBJ1-2; TRBD1 is a possible D gene (6 bases). The CDR3 runs to 17 residues. Germline values: CDR1 SGHAT, CDR2 FQNNGV. V was trimmed by 3 bases and J by 4 bases, leaving 21 bases between them. CDR3 sequence: CASSFPTPGATFYGYTF. The CDR3 nucleotides read TGTGCCAGCAGCTTTCCGACCCCAGGGGCGACGTTCTATGGCTACACCTTC.

In the case of this clonotype: A much larger clone lies one base from this, so it may be a read error. V gene TRBV19 combines with J gene TRBJ2-7, with D unclear. The V end lost 6 bases, the J end lost 0 bases, and 15 bases lay between the germline ends. The CDR3 is 15 residues long. Germline CDR1 LNHDA, CDR2 SQIVND (reference sequence). CDR3 sequence: CASRSARVFSYEQYF. The CDR3 DNA follows: TGTGCCAGTAGGTCAGCGAGAGTCTTCTCCTACGAGCAGTACTTC.

Regarding this clonotype: This likely comes from a read error, as the CDR3 has no conserved phenylalanine or tryptophan at its end. The chain combines TRBV20-1 with TRBJ1-1, with 11 positions matching TRBD1. The CDR3 has 14 amino acids. The junction had 10 bases not matched to a gene; V was cut back by 3 bases and J by 10 bases. CDR1 is DFQATT and CDR2 is SNEGSKA in the germline V gene (reference sequence). The CDR3 DNA reads as TGCAGTGCTAGTACCGGACAGGGGGCGTCGGTAGCTTTCCTT. Translation: CSASTGQGASVAFL.

With regard to this clonotype: The missing conserved phenylalanine or tryptophan at the end of this CDR3 makes a read error likely. No DNA is shown, since the ends of the CDR3 on it are uncertain; the CDR3 is the one TCRdb lists. The chain combines TRBV10-3 with TRBJ1-4; the D call in the table, TRBD1, was not verified against the DNA. The CDR3 comprises 10 residues, both ends counted. Germline V gives CDR1 ENHRY, CDR2 SYGVKD. CDR3 region: CAISEFVGGA.

This clonotype showed up just once. The chain has TRBV11-1 and TRBJ1-3; 7 bases fit TRBD1. V dropped 5 bases and J dropped 3; count of bases not matched to a gene: 4. Germline CDR1 and CDR2: SGHAT and FQDESV (reference sequence). The CDR3 sequence is 14 residues long. The CDR3 protein is CASSPGQLGNTIYF. The CDR3 DNA sequence: TGTGCCAGCAGCCCGGGACAGCTTGGAAACACCATATATTTT. Combining the CDR3 with reference TRBV11-1 and TRBJ1-3 gives the whole variable domain EAEVAQSPRYKITEKSQAVAFWCDPISGHATLYWYRQILGQGPELLVQFQDESVVDDSQLPKDRFSAERLKGVDSTLKIQPAELGDSAMYLCASSPGQLGNTIYFGEGSWLTVV.

In its sample, this clonotype was seen many times. This chain links TRBV4-1 with TRBJ1-5; no definite D call. The CDR3 contains 15 residues. Germline V gene data show CDR1 as MGHRA and CDR2 as YSYEKL. The V end was cut by 4 bases, the J end by 0 bases, with 10 bases between. In DNA form, the CDR3 reads TGCGCCAGCAGCCGCGGGCCAAATAGCAATCAGCCCCAGCATTTT. This sequence encodes CASSRGPNSNQPQHF.

The V gene is TRBV7-2, the J gene TRBJ2-2; 13 nucleotides agree with TRBD2. The CDR3 spans 16 residues. Germline trimming cut 4 bases from V and 7 bases from J; bases unmatched to any gene: 6. Germline V gene sequence: CDR1 SGHTA, CDR2 FQGNSA. The CDR3 DNA follows: TGTGCCAGCAGCTCCGGACTAGCGGGAGTCGGCGGGGAGCTGTTTTTT. Protein sequence: CASSSGLAGVGGELFF. The full variable domain, completed using reference TRBV7-2 and TRBJ2-2, is GAGVSQSPSNKVTEKGKDVELRCDPISGHTALYWYRQSLGQGLEFLIYFQGNSAPDKSGLPSDRFSAERTGGSVSTLTIQRTQQEDSAVYLCASSSGLAGVGGELFFGEGSRLTVL.

The chain combines TRBV7-6 with TRBJ2-7; tentative D call: TRBD1 (7 bases). The germline V gene has CDR1 SGHVS and CDR2 FNYEAQ. V gave up 4 bases and J gave up 3 bases, with 22 bases separating them. The CDR3 runs to 17 residues. The CDR3 sequence is CASSSRNAGQSLYEQYF. In nucleotides, the CDR3 is TGTGCCAGCAGCTCGCGAAACGCGGGACAGAGCCTCTACGAGCAGTACTTC.

This rearrangement joins TRBV20-1 to TRBJ2-3; D unresolved. CDR3 length: 12 residues. Germline CDR1 reads DFQATT; CDR2 reads SNEGSKA (reference sequence). V dropped 5 bases and J dropped 2 bases, with 8 bases sitting between them. The DNA for the CDR3 is TGCAGTGCTCAACCCGTCACAGATACGCAGTATTTT. Translated: CSAQPVTDTQYF.

This clonotype was picked up many times. This chain links TRBV15 with TRBJ1-1; no definite D call. The CDR3 loop spans 16 amino acids. V gave up 3 bases and J gave up 1 base, with 15 bases separating them. Germline V CDR1 and CDR2: LNHNV, YYDKDF (reference sequence). CDR3 protein: CATSRRKYLRNTEAFF. CDR3 nucleotide sequence: TGTGCCACCAGCAGGCGTAAATACTTGAGGAACACTGAAGCTTTCTTT.

This sequence joins TRBV12-3 or TRBV12-4 and TRBJ1-1; TRBD1 is a possible D gene (6 bases). Trimming removed 1 base at V and 3 bases at J, with 15 bases between. The CDR3 loop spans 16 amino acids. The chain's CDR3 is CASSLVYGGRDTEAFF. For the CDR3, the DNA is TGTGCCAGCAGTTTAGTTTATGGGGGGCGCGACACTGAAGCTTTCTTT.

The rearrangement joins TRBV19 to TRBJ1-2; TRBD1 aligns across 11 bases. This CDR3 spans 12 amino acids. V lost 7 bases and J lost 8; bases outside the gene matches: 3. Per the germline V gene, CDR1 is LNHDA and CDR2 is SQIVND (reference sequence). DNA for the CDR3: TGTGCCAGTACAAGGACAGGGGGCGGCTACACCTTC. Amino acid sequence: CASTRTGGGYTF.

To note about this clonotype: Germline and junction disagree at one end, which may indicate a read error. The rearrangement links TRBV7-9 to TRBJ2-7, with D tentatively TRBD2 (5 bases). This CDR3 has 14 amino acids. CDR1 is SEHNR, CDR2 FQNEAQ, per germline (reference sequence). Here the CDR3 reads CASSQVGKGSEQYF. CDR3 coding DNA: TGCGCCAGCAGCCAAGTCGGGAAGGGCTCGGAGCAGTACTTC.

As to this clonotype: Since a much larger clone is just one base distant, this may be a read error. The V and J genes are TRBV20-1 and TRBJ1-2; D unclear. CDR1 and CDR2 (germline): DFQATT, SNEGSKA (reference sequence). The ends were cut back, 5 bases at V and 0 bases at J, with 13 bases in the middle. The CDR3 is 14 residues long. CDR3 sequence reads: CSAGAGSSNYGYTF. The CDR3 region has the DNA TGCAGTGCTGGAGCTGGGAGTTCTAACTATGGCTACACCTTC.

This clonotype appeared a few times. This chain joins TRBV6-5 and TRBJ1-1; TRBD1 agrees at 8 bases. Germline CDR1 MNHEY, CDR2 SVGAGI. The ends lost 4 bases at V and 5 bases at J; junction bases unmatched: 9. CDR3 length equals 15 residues. The CDR3, as DNA: TGTGCCAGCAGTTCTGGGACAGGCAGCTGGACTGAAGCTTTCTTT. Its protein is CASSSGTGSWTEAFF.